This T cell receptor (beta chain) was sequenced during a study of blood T cell repertoires in COVID-19. About the research overall: Sample material is recorded as cDNA or gDNA derived from T cells, B-cell-depleted T cells, or PBMCs.

Original analysis: Scientists estimated how many nucleated cells there were by amplifying reference gene primers. The repertoire was sequenced with immunoSEQ multiplex PCR; TCRdb's copy has only in-frame clones and lacks some. Clonal size and the V and J genes are those of that table, whereas D and trimming came from the DNA. The repertoire includes 220,000 or so clones, around 88% of them detected once, and over 12% sits in the top ten. Trimming took off 5 bases at V and 3 bases at J, with 11 bases between the two ends. The germline V gene encodes CDR1 MDHEN and CDR2 SYDVKM. The CDR3 totals 13 residues. Recruits, aged roughly 18 to 95 years, lived in 24 US areas.

This chain links TRBV28 with TRBJ2-7, with D possibly TRBD1 on 6 matching bases. Source material: PBMCs or T cells enriched from blood (not recorded which). The TCR comes from a woman in her 50s with acute COVID-19. The CDR3: CASSVGQFYEQYF. The CDR3 region has the DNA TGTGCCAGCAGTGTAGGACAGTTCTACGAGCAGTACTTC.